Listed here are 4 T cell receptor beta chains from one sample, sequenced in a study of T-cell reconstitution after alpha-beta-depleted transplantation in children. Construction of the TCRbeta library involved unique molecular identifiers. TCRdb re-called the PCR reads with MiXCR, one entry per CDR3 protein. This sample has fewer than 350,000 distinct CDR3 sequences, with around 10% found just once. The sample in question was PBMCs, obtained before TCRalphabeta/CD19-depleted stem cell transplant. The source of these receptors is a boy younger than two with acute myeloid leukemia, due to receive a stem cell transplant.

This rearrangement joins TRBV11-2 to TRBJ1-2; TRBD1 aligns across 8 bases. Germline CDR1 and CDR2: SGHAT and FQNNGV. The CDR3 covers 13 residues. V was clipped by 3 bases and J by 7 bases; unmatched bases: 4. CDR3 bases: TGTGCCAGCAGCTTCACAGGGGGGGGTGGCTACACCTTC. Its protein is CASSFTGGGGYTF.

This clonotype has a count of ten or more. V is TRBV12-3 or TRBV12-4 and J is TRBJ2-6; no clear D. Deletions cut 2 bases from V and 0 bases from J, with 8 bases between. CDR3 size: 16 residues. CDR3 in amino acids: CASSLLGFSGANVLTF. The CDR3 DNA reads TGTGCCAGCAGTTTACTAGGTTTCTCTGGGGCCAACGTCCTGACTTTC.

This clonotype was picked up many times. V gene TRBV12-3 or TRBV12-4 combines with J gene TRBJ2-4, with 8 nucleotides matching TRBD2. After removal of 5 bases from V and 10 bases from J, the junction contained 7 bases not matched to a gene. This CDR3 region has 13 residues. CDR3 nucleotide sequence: TGTGCCAGCAGTCCCGGGAGGGGCCCAATTCAGTACTTC. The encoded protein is CASSPGRGPIQYF.

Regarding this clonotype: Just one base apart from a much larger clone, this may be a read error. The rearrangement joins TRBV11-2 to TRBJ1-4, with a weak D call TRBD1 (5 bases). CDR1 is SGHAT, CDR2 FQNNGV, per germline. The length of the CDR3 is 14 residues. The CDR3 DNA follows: TGTGCCAGCAGCCCCAGGCGGGGCAAGGAAAACCTGTTTTTT. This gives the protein CASSPRRGKENLFF.